This entry lists 30 T cell receptor beta chains sequenced from one sample in a study of cytomegalovirus exposure and HLA in healthy donors. Use of 60 Vbeta and 13 Jbeta primers characterized the PCR. TCRdb keeps only in-frame clones here, not all; method: immunoSEQ multiplex PCR. Altogether 90,000 to 100,000 clones are present, around 67% being singletons, with the ten largest covering approximately 1.8%. Sequenced material: PBMCs. The receptors stem from a male donor in good health and CMV-seronegative.

The chain uses TRBV21-1 and TRBJ1-5; the table's D call of TRBD1 was not tested on the DNA. TRBV21-1 is deemed a pseudogene. The CDR3 runs 13 residues. The CDR3 DNA reads TGTGCCACCCAGAAAAGGGGGAATCAGCCCCAGCATTTT. As protein: CATQKRGNQPQHF.

The chain uses TRBV11-1 and TRBJ2-5, with 7 bases that match TRBD2. Germline V CDR1 and CDR2: SGHAT, FQDESV (reference sequence). With V trimmed by 1 base and J by 5 bases, 10 bases remained unmatched. The CDR3 loop spans 16 amino acids. DNA of the CDR3: TGTGCCAGCAGCTTAGGAAATGCGGGAGTGGCGGAGACCCAGTACTTC. It translates to CASSLGNAGVAETQYF. Using reference TRBV11-1 and TRBJ2-5 for the parts outside the CDR3, the full variable domain is EAEVAQSPRYKITEKSQAVAFWCDPISGHATLYWYRQILGQGPELLVQFQDESVVDDSQLPKDRFSAERLKGVDSTLKIQPAELGDSAMYLCASSLGNAGVAETQYFGPGTRLLVL.

J is TRBJ1-2 and V is TRBV6-5, with 12 nucleotides matching TRBD1. CDR1 is MNHEY, CDR2 SVGAGI, per germline. The CDR3 length is 15 residues. V dropped 2 bases and J dropped 6; count of bases not matched to a gene: 4. In DNA, the CDR3 is TGTGCCAGCAGTTACGGGACAGGGGGCGCGAATGGCTACACCTTC. Protein product: CASSYGTGGANGYTF.

The CDR3 is CASRGRWTGELFF. For the CDR3, the DNA is TGTGCCAGCCGGGGAAGGTGGACCGGGGAGCTGTTTTTT. V and J are TRBV18 and TRBJ2-2, with a possible D match to TRBD2 (5 bases). The CDR3 extends over 13 amino acids. The V end was cut by 8 bases, the J end by 5 bases, with 12 bases between. Germline V lookup: CDR1 KGHSH, CDR2 LQKENI.

The chain joins TRBV27 to TRBJ2-1, with TRBD2 matching 10 bases. V shed 2 bases and J 3 bases; nucleotides not matched to a gene: 7. CDR1 MNHEY and CDR2 SMNVEV come from the germline V gene (reference sequence). The CDR3 contains 17 residues. The CDR3 is CASSLKAGGVFYNEQFF. CDR3 bases: TGTGCCAGCAGTTTAAAAGCGGGAGGGGTCTTCTACAATGAGCAGTTCTTC.

The chain is built from TRBV5-5 and TRBJ1-2; TRBD1 matches 8 bases. Unmatched junction bases numbered 4, after V lost 1 base and J lost 2 bases. Germline-derived CDR1 and CDR2 are SGHKS and YYEKEE (reference sequence). The CDR3 length is 15 residues. CDR3 DNA sequence: TGTGCCAGCAGCTTGTCGACAGGGGTGAACTATGGCTACACCTTC. As protein: CASSLSTGVNYGYTF. The full variable domain, completed using reference TRBV5-5 and TRBJ1-2, is DAGVTQSPTHLIKTRGQQVTLRCSPISGHKSVSWYQQVLGQGPQFIFQYYEKEERGRGNFPDRFSARQFPNYSSELNVNALLLGDSALYLCASSLSTGVNYGYTFGSGTRLTVV.

The J gene is TRBJ1-5, the V gene TRBV28; 8 bases are shared with TRBD1. The CDR3 is 14 amino acids. Per germline, CDR1 MDHEN and CDR2 SYDVKM. Germline trimming cut 6 bases from V and 6 bases from J; bases unmatched to any gene: 7. The CDR3 DNA sequence: TGTGCCAGCAGACCGGACAGGGAGATTCAGCCCCAGCATTTT. Translated: CASRPDREIQPQHF.

This clone was picked up a small number of times. The chain joins TRBV5-1 to TRBJ2-3; 8 nucleotides align to TRBD2. V was clipped by 1 base and J by 4 bases; unmatched bases: 8. The CDR3 is made up of 16 amino acids. Germline V gives CDR1 SGHRS, CDR2 YFSETQ. CDR3 DNA sequence: TGCGCCAGCAGCTTGATCAGCGGGAGTAGTGCAGATACGCAGTATTTT. Translating gives CASSLISGSSADTQYF.

In its sample, this clone was seen a few times. The chain joins TRBV2 to TRBJ1-5, with 11 bases lining up with TRBD1. The V gene end was trimmed by 6 bases and the J gene end by 2 bases; junction bases not matched to a gene: 6. Germline V gene data show CDR1 as SNHLY and CDR2 as FYNNEI. This CDR3 contains 16 residues. The CDR3: CASRPGQGEGNQPQHF. CDR3 sequence (DNA): TGTGCCAGCAGACCGGGACAGGGGGAGGGCAATCAGCCCCAGCATTTT.

The chain is built from TRBV4-1 and TRBJ2-7; D remains ambiguous. Germline CDR1 reads MGHRA; CDR2 reads YSYEKL. V shed 1 base and J shed 2 bases, with 9 bases lying between them. This CDR3 is built from 14 residues. The CDR3 loop reads CASSQGLGAYEQYF. CDR3 DNA sequence: TGCGCCAGCAGCCAAGGATTGGGCGCCTACGAGCAGTACTTC.

V and J are TRBV27 and TRBJ2-7; 8 nucleotides align to TRBD2. This CDR3 comprises 15 residues. V lost 6 bases, J lost 0 bases, and 7 bases stayed unmatched. The germline gives CDR1 MNHEY, CDR2 SMNVEV (reference sequence). CDR3 protein: CASSPGGGFSYEQYF. For the CDR3, the DNA is TGTGCCAGCAGCCCGGGGGGGGGCTTCTCCTACGAGCAGTACTTC.

The V and J genes are TRBV18 and TRBJ2-7; 9 bases match TRBD1. V lost 2 bases, J lost 6 bases, and 5 bases stayed unmatched. CDR3 length equals 14 residues. In germline, CDR1 is KGHSH, CDR2 LQKENI. The CDR3 reads CASSPRTGVSEQYF. For the CDR3, the DNA is TGTGCCAGCTCACCAAGGACAGGGGTTAGCGAGCAGTACTTC.

The rearrangement uses TRBV5-6 and TRBJ1-2; 7 bases agree with TRBD1. Trimming cost V 2 bases and J 5 bases; bases outside gene matches: 15. Germline V gene lookup returns CDR1 SGHDT and CDR2 YYEEEE. The CDR3 is made up of 17 amino acids. The CDR3 loop is CASSFPPPTGNRYGYTF. The CDR3 DNA reads as TGTGCCAGCAGCTTTCCGCCCCCGACAGGGAATAGGTATGGCTACACCTTC.

The chain joins TRBV28 to TRBJ2-1; D might be TRBD2 (7 bases). The CDR3 runs to 16 residues. Germline V gives CDR1 MDHEN, CDR2 SYDVKM. V was trimmed by 1 base and J by 9 bases, leaving 19 bases between them. The CDR3 nucleotides read TGTGCCAGCAGTTTATTAGGGGGAGGGCCGTCGCGTGAGCAGTTCTTC. This translates into CASSLLGGGPSREQFF.

The CDR3 bases are TGTGCCTGGAGTGTTGACAGGGCTGAGCAGTTCTTC. Translated, it gives CAWSVDRAEQFF. This rearrangement joins TRBV30 to TRBJ2-1; 7 bases fit TRBD1. Germline values: CDR1 GTSNPN, CDR2 SVGIG (reference sequence). Trimming cost V 0 bases and J 9 bases; bases outside gene matches: 2. This CDR3 comprises 12 residues.

The chain combines TRBV9 with TRBJ2-3, with 8 bases that match TRBD2. The CDR3 has 15 residues. Trimming took 2 bases from V and 0 from J; bases not matched to a gene: 2. Germline lookup yields CDR1 SGDLS and CDR2 YYNGEE. The CDR3 here is CASSVSGKSTDTQYF. Here the CDR3 DNA reads TGTGCCAGCAGCGTTAGCGGGAAGAGCACAGATACGCAGTATTTT.

The chain joins TRBV6-1 to TRBJ2-5; 7 nucleotides line up with TRBD1. Trimming removed 6 bases from V and 4 bases from J; junction bases left unmatched: 8. The CDR3 contains 14 residues. Germline CDR1 MNHNS, CDR2 SASEGT. The CDR3 reads CASRIQGVGETQYF. CDR3 nucleotides: TGTGCCAGCAGGATTCAGGGGGTGGGAGAGACCCAGTACTTC.

This clone has only a few counts. V and J are TRBV7-2 and TRBJ2-7, with D tentatively TRBD2 (6 bases). The V end was cut by 1 base, the J end by 0 bases, with 7 bases between. The CDR3 runs to 14 residues. The germline gives CDR1 SGHTA, CDR2 FQGNSA. The CDR3 nucleotides are TGTGCCAGCAGCTTAGAGCGGGTCTCCTACGAGCAGTACTTC. It yields the protein CASSLERVSYEQYF.

This clone was picked up one time. This chain connects TRBV6-5 to TRBJ1-1, with D unclear. V lost 0 bases, J lost 5 bases, and 10 bases lay in between. CDR1 is MNHEY and CDR2 is SVGAGI in the germline V gene. CDR3 length: 14 residues. The chain's CDR3 is CASSYSRQRTEAFF. DNA for the CDR3: TGTGCCAGCAGTTACTCGAGGCAGAGGACTGAAGCTTTCTTT.

V usage is TRBV28 and J usage is TRBJ1-2; a weak D match, TRBD1 (5 bases). The CDR3 contains 12 residues. Germline assignment: CDR1 MDHEN and CDR2 SYDVKM. Trimming removed 3 bases at V and 3 bases at J, with 5 bases between. The CDR3 here is CASSFRDYGYTF. DNA of the CDR3: TGTGCCAGCAGTTTCAGGGACTATGGCTACACCTTC.

The V gene is TRBV5-4, the J gene TRBJ2-1; possible D gene TRBD1, 5 bases. The CDR3 length is 14 residues. Deletions cut 4 bases from V and 2 bases from J, with 10 bases between. Germline CDR1 and CDR2: SGHNT and YYREEE (reference sequence). CDR3 amino acids: CASSPGRAYNEQFF. In DNA, the CDR3 is TGTGCCAGCAGCCCGGGCAGGGCCTACAATGAGCAGTTCTTC.

A single count supports this clone. The V call is TRBV7-9, the J call TRBJ1-3; D possibly corresponds to TRBD1 (5 bases). The CDR3 contains 15 residues. Germline CDR1 reads SEHNR; CDR2 reads FQNEAQ (reference sequence). The V gene lost 1 base and the J gene lost 2 bases, with 9 bases spanning the gap. The CDR3 spells CASSLEGRAGNTIYF. The CDR3 DNA reads TGTGCCAGCAGCTTAGAAGGCAGGGCTGGAAACACCATATATTTT.

The genes are TRBV29-1 and TRBJ2-3; the D gene is possibly TRBD1 (5 bases). The germline CDR1 and CDR2 sequences are SQVTM and ANQGSEA. Deletions cut 2 bases from V and 1 base from J, with 7 bases between. The length of the CDR3 is 13 residues. The DNA of the CDR3 is TGCAGCGTTGAAAGGGGTGGCACAGATACGCAGTATTTT. Residues: CSVERGGTDTQYF.

V usage is TRBV9 and J usage is TRBJ2-1, with D perhaps matching TRBD2 (5 bases). The CDR3 covers 17 residues. Germline V lookup: CDR1 SGDLS, CDR2 YYNGEE. V gave up 4 bases and J gave up 7 bases, with 24 bases separating them. CDR3 coding DNA: TGTGCCAGCAGCCCCCGTAAAGCCTCAGGTCGAGGGAATGAGCAGTTCTTC. Its protein product is CASSPRKASGRGNEQFF.

The chain uses TRBV7-9 and TRBJ2-5; D not certain. The CDR3 runs 14 residues. Germline CDR1 reads SEHNR; CDR2 reads FQNEAQ (reference sequence). V lost 8 bases and J lost 1, with 14 bases in between. CDR3 sequence (DNA): TGTGCCAGCGCCCCCCGGAGTTCCCAAGAGACCCAGTACTTC. Protein sequence: CASAPRSSQETQYF.

The chain couples TRBV30 to TRBJ2-5, with 10 positions matching TRBD1. The DNA matches TRBJ2-7 better at its end, which makes the J call doubtful. Germline V lookup: CDR1 GTSNPN, CDR2 SVGIG (reference sequence). This CDR3 contains 13 residues. The CDR3: CAWAGQGFYEQYF. CDR3 sequence (DNA): TGTGCCTGGGCGGGACAGGGGTTTTACGAGCAGTACTTC.

The chain couples TRBV7-9 to TRBJ1-2, with D possibly matching TRBD1 (6 bases). The V end lost 0 bases, the J end lost 6 bases, and 8 bases lay between the germline ends. The CDR3 runs 13 residues. CDR1 SEHNR and CDR2 FQNEAQ come from the germline V gene (reference sequence). This chain's CDR3 is CASSLAQGNGYTF. In nucleotides, the CDR3 is TGTGCCAGCAGCTTAGCACAGGGAAATGGCTACACCTTC.

V usage is TRBV27 and J usage is TRBJ1-1, with D tentatively TRBD1 (6 bases). Germline CDR1 reads MNHEY; CDR2 reads SMNVEV (reference sequence). V lost 4 bases to trimming and J lost 1 base, with 7 bases between them. This CDR3 is 13 amino acids long. CDR3: CASSYRENTEAFF. DNA of the CDR3: TGTGCCAGCAGTTACAGGGAGAACACTGAAGCTTTCTTT.

The gene calls are TRBV4-2 and TRBJ1-4; 10 positions agree with TRBD1. Germline trimming cut 4 bases from V and 1 base from J; bases unmatched to any gene: 0. Germline V CDR1 and CDR2: LGHNA, YNFKEQ. There are 15 residues in the CDR3. The CDR3 DNA reads TGTGCCAGCAGCCGGGACAGGGGAACTAATGAAAAACTGTTTTTT. Residues: CASSRDRGTNEKLFF.

In this sample, this clone turned up once. The V call is TRBV7-3, the J call TRBJ2-5, with D possibly TRBD1 on 5 matching bases. The V gene's germline CDR1 is SGHTA and CDR2 FQGTGA. CDR3 size: 14 residues. Trimming pared 5 bases from V and 0 bases from J, leaving 10 bases between. CDR3: CASSLRAYQETQYF. For the CDR3, the DNA is TGTGCCAGCAGCCTCAGGGCGTACCAAGAGACCCAGTACTTC.